This passage covers 22 T cell receptor beta chains from one sample sequenced in a study of T cell repertoires in cytomegalovirus infection. Their target antigens are unknown. Via MiXCR, TCRdb re-called the reads, giving one row per CDR3 protein. This table holds about a million distinct CDR3 sequences, 31% found once. The starting material was cultured CD8+ T cells from PBMCs, obtained from culture after CMV antigen stimulation. These receptors came from a human donor in good health (CMV status not recorded). Some clones in this sample may be carry-over from other donors' samples.

The chain links TRBV24-1 to TRBJ2-7, with D maybe TRBD2 (6 bases). V lost 4 bases to trimming and J lost 3 bases, with 15 bases between them. CDR1 KGHDR and CDR2 SFDVKD come from the germline V gene. The CDR3 runs to 15 residues. This CDR3 reads CATSEHPGRDYEQYV. CDR3 sequence (DNA): TGTGCCACCAGTGAGCACCCCGGGCGGGACTACGAGCAGTACGTC.

This clonotype was detected a few times. The rearrangement links TRBV28 to TRBJ1-5, with TRBD1 as a possible D gene (5 bases). Germline V gene lookup returns CDR1 MDHEN and CDR2 SYDVKM. The CDR3 spans 13 residues. Between the trimmed V and J ends, which lost 6 bases and 10 bases, there was a span of 16 bases. As DNA, the CDR3 is TGTGCCAGCAGCACGACCTCGGGGCGACCCCAGCATTTT. This translates into CASSTTSGRPQHF.

The chain is built from TRBV20-1 and TRBJ1-2; 8 bases are a match to TRBD1. The trim removed 5 bases at V and 5 bases at J, leaving 10 bases unmatched. This CDR3 comprises 14 residues. The V gene's germline CDR1 is DFQATT and CDR2 SNEGSKA (reference sequence). This chain's CDR3 is CSAPSDRGHYGYTF. For the CDR3, the DNA is TGCAGTGCTCCCAGTGACAGGGGCCATTATGGCTACACCTTC.

The DNA of the CDR3 is TGTGCCAGCAGTTTAACCAGGGGCCAGCAAGAGACCCAGTACTTC. It codes for CASSLTRGQQETQYF. The rearrangement joins TRBV27 to TRBJ2-5; D is possibly TRBD1 (6 bases). The CDR3 is 15 amino acids. Germline CDR1 reads MNHEY; CDR2 reads SMNVEV (reference sequence). V lost 2 bases and J lost 2, with 12 bases in between.

The V and J genes are TRBV2 and TRBJ2-5; D is perhaps TRBD1 or TRBD2 (5 bases each). Germline V gene sequence: CDR1 SNHLY, CDR2 FYNNEI. V lost 1 base and J 4 bases, leaving 13 bases between the germline ends. CDR3 length: 15 amino acids. The CDR3 protein is CASSEEAWDRETQYF. The DNA for the CDR3 is TGTGCCAGCAGTGAAGAGGCTTGGGACCGAGAGACCCAGTACTTC.

This rearrangement joins TRBV7-6 to TRBJ2-6; 14 nucleotides match TRBD2. The CDR3 has 17 amino acids. The junction had 6 bases not matched to a gene; V was cut back by 5 bases and J by 6 bases. Germline CDR1 reads SGHVS; CDR2 reads FNYEAQ. CDR3 in amino acids: CASSRLAGGQEANVLTF. In DNA form, the CDR3 reads TGTGCCAGCAGCCGACTAGCGGGGGGGCAAGAGGCCAACGTCCTGACTTTC. Filled out from reference TRBV7-6 and TRBJ2-6, the complete variable domain reads GAGVSQSPRYKVTKRGQDVALRCDPISGHVSLYWYRQALGQGPEFLTYFNYEAQQDKSGLPNDRFSAERPEGSISTLTIQRTEQRDSAMYRCASSRLAGGQEANVLTFGAGSRLTVL.

This clonotype was counted at least ten times. The rearrangement uses TRBV6-6 and TRBJ1-1; D gene ambiguous. Germline-derived CDR1 and CDR2 are MNHNY and SVGAGI (reference sequence). V was cut by 8 bases and J by 5 bases, with 6 bases left in between. The length of the CDR3 is 10 residues. In DNA, the CDR3 is TGTGCCAGCCGCTCGACTGAAGCTTTCTTT. This gives the protein CASRSTEAFF.

This clonotype turned up a few times. The chain uses TRBV11-2 and TRBJ2-1, with a weak D call TRBD1 (5 bases). CDR1 is SGHAT, CDR2 FQNNGV, per germline. This CDR3 region has 13 residues. The V end lost 2 bases, the J end lost 7 bases, and 9 bases lay between the germline ends. Here the CDR3 reads CASSLPRGNEQFF. The CDR3 DNA is TGTGCCAGCAGCTTACCTAGGGGAAATGAGCAGTTCTTC. The full variable domain, its missing parts supplied by reference TRBV11-2 and TRBJ2-1, is EAGVAQSPRYKIIEKRQSVAFWCNPISGHATLYWYQQILGQGPKLLIQFQNNGVVDDSQLPKDRFSAERLKGVDSTLKIQPAKLEDSAVYLCASSLPRGNEQFFGPGTRLTVL.

Ten or more counts support this clonotype. The V and J genes are TRBV7-6 and TRBJ2-1; possible D gene TRBD2, 6 bases. The CDR3 runs to 15 residues. V dropped 7 bases and J dropped 5 bases, with 18 bases sitting between them. In germline, CDR1 is SGHVS, CDR2 FNYEAQ. In nucleotides, the CDR3 is TGTGCCAGCACCGGACTATCGTCGGTAGACAATGAGCAGTTCTTC. As protein: CASTGLSSVDNEQFF.

V and J are TRBV9 and TRBJ2-1; 7 positions agree with TRBD2. Germline CDR1 reads SGDLS; CDR2 reads YYNGEE. The J segment lost 7 bases and the V segment lost 6 bases, leaving 13 bases of the junction unmatched. The CDR3 extends over 15 amino acids. The CDR3: CASTTGGSVANEQFF. As DNA, the CDR3 is TGTGCCAGCACTACGGGGGGATCGGTCGCAAATGAGCAGTTCTTC.

The gene calls are TRBV28 and TRBJ1-1, with 7 nucleotides matching TRBD1. V lost 4 bases and J lost 1; bases outside the gene matches: 3. Germline CDR1 MDHEN, CDR2 SYDVKM. The CDR3 loop spans 14 amino acids. Here the CDR3 DNA reads TGTGCCAGCAGTTCGGACAGGAGGAACACTGAAGCTTTCTTT. Amino acids: CASSSDRRNTEAFF.

The chain couples TRBV27 to TRBJ1-2; possibly TRBD1 for D (5 bases). This CDR3 contains 14 residues. With 5 bases removed from V and 4 bases from J, the gap between germline ends came to 14 bases. Germline V gene lookup returns CDR1 MNHEY and CDR2 SMNVEV (reference sequence). The DNA for the CDR3 is TGTGCCAGCAGTCCGCAGGGACTGGTCTATGGCTACACCTTC. The encoded protein is CASSPQGLVYGYTF.

V is TRBV7-6 and J is TRBJ2-1; the match to TRBD2 covers 7 bases. The CDR3 extends over 10 amino acids. V shed 11 bases and J 8 bases; nucleotides not matched to a gene: 3. Germline V gene sequence: CDR1 SGHVS, CDR2 FNYEAQ. The CDR3 protein is CAVRGDEQFF. CDR3 DNA sequence: TGTGCCGTTCGGGGGGATGAGCAGTTCTTC. The full variable domain, with the rest looked up from reference TRBV7-6 and TRBJ2-1, is GAGVSQSPRYKVTKRGQDVALRCDPISGHVSLYWYRQALGQGPEFLTYFNYEAQQDKSGLPNDRFSAERPEGSISTLTIQRTEQRDSAMYRCAVRGDEQFFGPGTRLTVL.

This clonotype was seen more than once but under ten times. The J gene is TRBJ2-3, the V gene TRBV11-3; D is perhaps TRBD2 (7 bases). The ends were cut back, 3 bases at V and 6 bases at J, with 19 bases in the middle. Germline V gene data show CDR1 as SGHNT and CDR2 as YENEEA. This CDR3 is built from 16 residues. In nucleotides, the CDR3 is TGTGCCAGCAGCTTGTGGGGGGGGCCCCCCGGGGATACGCAGTATTTT. Protein: CASSLWGGPPGDTQYF.

This clonotype was counted many times. CDR3 sequence: CASSLELALHEQFF. CDR3 DNA: TGTGCCAGCAGCTTAGAACTAGCCCTCCATGAGCAGTTCTTC. The chain recombines TRBV7-2 with TRBJ2-1; D perhaps matches TRBD2 (6 bases). Germline CDR1 SGHTA, CDR2 FQGNSA. The CDR3 is made up of 14 amino acids. V gave up 1 base and J gave up 8 bases, with 12 bases separating them.

This clonotype was counted once. A read error is possible here, since a much larger clone lies one base away. The chain carries TRBV7-6 and TRBJ1-1, with 10 bases aligning to TRBD1. Germline V gives CDR1 SGHVS, CDR2 FNYEAQ. The CDR3 runs 18 residues. The CDR3 spells CVSSLINGQGGFGTEAFF. The CDR3 DNA is TGTGTCAGCAGCTTAATTAACGGACAGGGGGGCTTTGGAACTGAAGCTTTCTTT.

V usage is TRBV11-3 and J usage is TRBJ2-2; TRBD1 matches 8 bases. Trimming removed 0 bases from V and 0 bases from J; junction bases left unmatched: 3. The germline CDR1 and CDR2 sequences are SGHNT and YENEEA. There are 17 residues in the CDR3. This chain's CDR3 is CASSLEQGAPNTGELFF. The CDR3 bases are TGTGCCAGCAGCTTAGAGCAGGGGGCGCCGAACACCGGGGAGCTGTTTTTT.

The chain is built from TRBV29-1 and TRBJ1-2; weak D call: TRBD1 (5 bases). The V end was cut by 4 bases, the J end by 3 bases, with 12 bases between. The CDR3 spans 13 residues. The germline CDR1 and CDR2 sequences are SQVTM and ANQGSEA. The CDR3 region is CSVVGGMDYGYTF. CDR3 DNA sequence: TGCAGCGTTGTCGGGGGTATGGACTATGGCTACACCTTC.

Only a few counts were recorded for this clonotype. The chain is built from TRBV2 and TRBJ2-1, with a weak D call TRBD1 (5 bases). Between the trimmed V and J ends, which lost 8 bases and 6 bases, there was a span of 8 bases. The germline CDR1 and CDR2 sequences are SNHLY and FYNNEI. CDR3 length equals 11 residues. CDR3 nucleotide sequence: TGTGCCAGCGATGGGGCCAATGAGCAGTTCTTC. This codes for CASDGANEQFF.

The CDR3 here is CASSQTRLPRETQYF. In DNA form, the CDR3 reads TGTGCCAGCAGCCAAACCAGGCTTCCTAGAGAGACCCAGTACTTC. The V gene is TRBV6-5, the J gene TRBJ2-5; D uncertain. Germline assignment: CDR1 MNHEY and CDR2 SVGAGI. This CDR3 comprises 15 residues. Between the trimmed V and J ends, which lost 6 bases and 4 bases, there was a span of 18 bases.

The rearrangement joins TRBV4-3 to TRBJ1-5, with D maybe TRBD1 (6 bases). Germline CDR1 LGHNA, CDR2 YSLEER. V was clipped by 5 bases and J by 9 bases, with 14 bases between them. The CDR3 contains 13 residues. In DNA form, the CDR3 reads TGCGCCAGCAGCACAGGGCCGGCGAGGCCCCAGCATTTT. It is translated as CASSTGPARPQHF.

A word on this clonotype: A read error may produce the germline difference seen at one junction end. The V and J genes are TRBV6-2 or TRBV6-3 and TRBJ1-5; no reliable D call. Per the germline V gene, CDR1 is MNHEY and CDR2 is SVGEGT. CDR3 length equals 12 residues. CDR3 sequence (DNA): TGTGCCAGGAGTTTTTCGGATCAGCCCCAGCATTTT. Its translation is CARSFSDQPQHF.